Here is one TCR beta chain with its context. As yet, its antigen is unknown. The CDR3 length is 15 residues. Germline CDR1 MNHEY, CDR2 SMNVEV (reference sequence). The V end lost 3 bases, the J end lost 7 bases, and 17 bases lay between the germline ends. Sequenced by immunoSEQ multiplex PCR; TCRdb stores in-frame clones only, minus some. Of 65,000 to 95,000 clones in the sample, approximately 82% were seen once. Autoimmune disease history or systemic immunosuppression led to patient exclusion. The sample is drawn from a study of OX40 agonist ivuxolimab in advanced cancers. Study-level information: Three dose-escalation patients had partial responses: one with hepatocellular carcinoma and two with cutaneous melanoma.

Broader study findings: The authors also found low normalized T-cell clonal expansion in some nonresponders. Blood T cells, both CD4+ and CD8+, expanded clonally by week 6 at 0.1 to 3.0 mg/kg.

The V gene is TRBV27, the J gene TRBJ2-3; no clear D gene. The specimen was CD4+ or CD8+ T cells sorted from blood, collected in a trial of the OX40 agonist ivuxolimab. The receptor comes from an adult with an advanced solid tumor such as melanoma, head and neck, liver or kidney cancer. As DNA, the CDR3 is TGTGCCAGCAGTTTTGGACGGCCTGAAAGGTATACGCAGTATTTT. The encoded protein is CASSFGRPERYTQYF.